Below, 18 T cell receptor beta chains from the same sample are listed, as sequenced in a study of shared clonotypes between healthy human individuals. Naive CD8 cells lacked CD45RO, underwent positive selection for CCR7 and left out terminally differentiated effector memory CD45RA+ cells. Clones were sequenced by immunoSEQ multiplex PCR, and TCRdb holds only the in-frame ones, with some missing. The sample has roughly 590,000 clones; over 95% are singletons. Sample: naive CD8+ T cells sorted from blood. The receptors here all came from a young woman in good health.

The chain joins TRBV29-1 to TRBJ2-2; D is unresolved. The germline gives CDR1 SQVTM, CDR2 ANQGSEA. V was pared by 5 bases and J by 5 bases, with 6 bases between. This CDR3 is built from 11 residues. For the CDR3, the DNA is TGCAGCGTTTTTTCAACCGGGGAGCTGTTTTTT. It specifies CSVFSTGELFF.

The chain combines TRBV28 with TRBJ2-1, with D unresolved. Germline CDR1 and CDR2: MDHEN and SYDVKM. The CDR3 spans 13 residues. Trimming took off 10 bases at V and 4 bases at J, with 14 bases between the two ends. CDR3 protein: CATGGRVYNEQFF. DNA for the CDR3: TGTGCCACCGGCGGACGGGTATACAATGAGCAGTTCTTC.

The genes are TRBV28 and TRBJ2-2, with TRBD2 matching over 13 bases. Germline trimming cut 6 bases from V and 1 base from J; bases unmatched to any gene: 11. This CDR3 is built from 19 residues. Germline assignment: CDR1 MDHEN and CDR2 SYDVKM. CDR3 sequence reads: CASSLGLAGVDRNTGELFF. The CDR3 DNA follows: TGTGCCAGCAGCCTAGGACTAGCGGGAGTAGATAGGAACACCGGGGAGCTGTTTTTT.

The rearrangement links TRBV9 to TRBJ1-2, with D unresolved. CDR1 is SGDLS, CDR2 YYNGEE, per germline. The CDR3 has 16 amino acids. V was clipped by 3 bases and J by 5 bases, with 20 bases between them. The CDR3 DNA follows: TGTGCCAGCAGCGGTTTCTCCGGGTTTCCCGAGTATGGCTACACCTTC. It translates to CASSGFSGFPEYGYTF.

The V call is TRBV27, the J call TRBJ2-1; no clear D. CDR1 is MNHEY, CDR2 SMNVEV, per germline (reference sequence). CDR3 length: 10 amino acids. Trimming left V 8 bases short and J 14 bases short, with 13 bases between. This CDR3 reads CASGAHQEFF. The CDR3 DNA is TGTGCCAGCGGCGCGCACCAAGAGTTCTTC.

This clone came up once. This sequence joins TRBV11-2 and TRBJ2-1, with a weak D call TRBD2 (6 bases). Deletions cut 3 bases from V and 3 bases from J, with 9 bases between. Germline CDR1 is SGHAT and CDR2 is FQNNGV. The CDR3 runs 14 residues. DNA of the CDR3: TGTGCCAGCAGCTTTTCCGGGAGCTACAATGAGCAGTTCTTC. Translated: CASSFSGSYNEQFF. Drawing the rest from reference TRBV11-2 and TRBJ2-1, the complete variable domain is EAGVAQSPRYKIIEKRQSVAFWCNPISGHATLYWYQQILGQGPKLLIQFQNNGVVDDSQLPKDRFSAERLKGVDSTLKIQPAKLEDSAVYLCASSFSGSYNEQFFGPGTRLTVL.

V and J are TRBV19 and TRBJ2-7; perhaps TRBD1 as D (6 bases). CDR1 is LNHDA, CDR2 SQIVND, per germline (reference sequence). V was trimmed by 3 bases and J by 2 bases, leaving 11 bases between them. This CDR3 has 14 amino acids. CDR3 sequence: CASSMVQGAYEQYF. CDR3 coding DNA: TGTGCCAGTAGTATGGTACAGGGAGCCTACGAGCAGTACTTC.

The J gene is TRBJ2-3, the V gene TRBV27; D gene uncertain. CDR3 length: 15 residues. With 2 bases removed from V and 0 bases from J, the gap between germline ends came to 9 bases. Per germline, CDR1 MNHEY and CDR2 SMNVEV (reference sequence). This chain's CDR3 is CASSLGTTSTDTQYF. CDR3 nucleotides: TGTGCCAGCAGTTTAGGCACAACAAGCACAGATACGCAGTATTTT.

The gene calls are TRBV9 and TRBJ1-2; possible D gene TRBD1, 6 bases. Looked up from germline, CDR1 is SGDLS and CDR2 is YYNGEE. The ends were cut back, 3 bases at V and 4 bases at J, with 16 bases in the middle. CDR3 length equals 15 residues. The CDR3 DNA reads as TGTGCCAGCAGCGGTCGCTCAGGGGAAGGCTATGGCTACACCTTC. Residues: CASSGRSGEGYGYTF.

The V and J genes are TRBV27 and TRBJ2-1; 8 positions agree with TRBD2. Germline V lookup: CDR1 MNHEY, CDR2 SMNVEV (reference sequence). The ends lost 8 bases at V and 9 bases at J; junction bases unmatched: 3. CDR3 length equals 11 residues. For the CDR3, the DNA is TGTGCCAGCGGCGGGAGGATTGAGCAGTTCTTC. Translated: CASGGRIEQFF.

The V and J genes are TRBV28 and TRBJ2-7; the D gene is possibly TRBD2 (6 bases). Trimming stripped 7 bases from V and 2 bases from J, with 21 bases between. CDR3 size: 16 residues. Per the germline V gene, CDR1 is MDHEN and CDR2 is SYDVKM. CDR3 sequence reads: CASIMTGDLATYEQYF. DNA for the CDR3: TGTGCCAGCATCATGACGGGGGATCTCGCCACCTACGAGCAGTACTTC. Together with reference TRBV28 and TRBJ2-7, the CDR3 gives the full variable domain: DVKVTQSSRYLVKRTGEKVFLECVQDMDHENMFWYRQDPGLGLRLIYFSYDVKMKEKGDIPEGYSVSREKKERFSLILESASTNQTSMYLCASIMTGDLATYEQYFGPGTRLTVT.

This chain links TRBV27 with TRBJ2-3, with D possibly matching TRBD2 (6 bases). The germline CDR1 and CDR2 sequences are MNHEY and SMNVEV (reference sequence). The CDR3 has 17 amino acids. Trimming shortened V by 6 bases and J by 1 base, and 20 bases separated the two germline ends. The CDR3 reads CASSSSGRQDGTDTQYF. The CDR3 DNA reads TGTGCCAGCAGCTCCTCGGGGAGGCAGGACGGCACAGATACGCAGTATTTT.

The chain links TRBV10-1 to TRBJ2-7, with 8 bases aligning to TRBD2. The germline V gene has CDR1 WNHNN and CDR2 SYGVQD (reference sequence). With V trimmed by 8 bases and J by 12 bases, 12 bases remained unmatched. The CDR3 runs 12 residues. The CDR3 region has the DNA TGCGCCAGCTACCGCCGGGGGGGGCGATGGTACTTC. This encodes CASYRRGGRWYF.

The chain couples TRBV2 to TRBJ2-7, with TRBD2 matching over 15 bases. The CDR3 is 19 amino acids. J was trimmed by 2 bases and V by 1 base; bases with no gene match: 9. Germline assignment: CDR1 SNHLY and CDR2 FYNNEI. The CDR3 sequence is CASSEVGGLAGGRTYEQYF. The CDR3 nucleotides read TGTGCCAGCAGTGAAGTGGGGGGACTAGCGGGAGGCAGAACCTACGAGCAGTACTTC.

The J gene is TRBJ2-5, the V gene TRBV11-2; either TRBD1 or TRBD2 may fit D (5 bases each). The DNA end is a closer match to TRBJ2-7, so the J assignment may be wrong. The CDR3 consists of 15 residues. Germline V gives CDR1 SGHAT, CDR2 FQNNGV. The CDR3 region is CARGTGYSDSYEQYF. CDR3 nucleotides: TGTGCCAGAGGGACGGGTTATTCTGACTCCTACGAGCAGTACTTC.

This clone was found once. The DNA for the CDR3 is TGTGCCATCAGTGAGGTCAGAGAGAACACTGAAGCTTTCTTT. This sequence encodes CAISEVRENTEAFF. The chain is built from TRBV10-3 and TRBJ1-1, with unresolved D. The CDR3 sequence is 14 residues long. Trimming took 2 bases from V and 1 from J, leaving 8 bases between them. CDR1 and CDR2 from the germline V gene are ENHRY and SYGVKD.

The chain has TRBV6-5 and TRBJ2-7, with TRBD1 matching 7 bases. Germline CDR1 MNHEY, CDR2 SVGAGI. The CDR3 is 14 amino acids. V lost 6 bases to trimming and J lost 9 bases; unmatched junction nucleotides: 14. CDR3 nucleotides: TGTGCCAGCAGCCCCGGGACAGCGCCCTCGGGGCAGTACTTC. Translating it yields CASSPGTAPSGQYF.

The chain joins TRBV7-9 to TRBJ2-7; TRBD1 or TRBD2 may be the D gene (5 bases each). The CDR3 totals 14 residues. Germline values: CDR1 SEHNR, CDR2 FQNEAQ (reference sequence). V was pared by 5 bases and J by 5 bases, with 16 bases between. CDR3 sequence reads: CASSPGREFDEQYF. The CDR3 coding sequence is TGTGCCAGCAGCCCCGGCAGGGAGTTCGACGAGCAGTACTTC.